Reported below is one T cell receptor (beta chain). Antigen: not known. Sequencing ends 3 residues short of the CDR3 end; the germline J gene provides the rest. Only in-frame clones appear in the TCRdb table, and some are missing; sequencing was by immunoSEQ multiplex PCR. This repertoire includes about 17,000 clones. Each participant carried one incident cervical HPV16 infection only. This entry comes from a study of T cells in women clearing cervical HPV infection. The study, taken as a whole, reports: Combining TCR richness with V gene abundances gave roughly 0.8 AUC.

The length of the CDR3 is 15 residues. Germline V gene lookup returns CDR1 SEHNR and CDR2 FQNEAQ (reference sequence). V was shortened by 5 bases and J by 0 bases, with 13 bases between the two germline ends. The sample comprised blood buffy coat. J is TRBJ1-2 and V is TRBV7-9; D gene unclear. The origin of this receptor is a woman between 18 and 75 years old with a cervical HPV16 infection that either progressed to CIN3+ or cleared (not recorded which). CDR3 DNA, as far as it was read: TGTGCCAGCAGCCAGGAGCCGGCTTCTAACTATGGC. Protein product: CASSQEPASNYG. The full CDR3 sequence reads CASSQEPASNYGYTF.